These 18 T cell receptor beta chains share one sample of origin, sequenced in a study of beta chain features in type 1 diabetes. The sequenced template was cDNA made from the entire isolated RNA. TCRdb's table, derived via immunoSEQ multiplex PCR, lists solely in-frame clones and lacks some. The profile covers 150,000 to 190,000 clones, with over 7.5% appearing a single time and approximately 0.69% taken by the ten largest. Source material: central memory CD4+ T cells from blood. The receptors shown here come from a man aged 18 to 29 in good health.

The chain links TRBV7-2 to TRBJ1-5; 7 bases are shared with TRBD1. The V and J ends lost 5 bases and 7 bases, in that order; junction bases with no gene match: 2. This CDR3 has 12 amino acids. Germline V CDR1 and CDR2: SGHTA, FQGNSA. This CDR3 is CASSTGVQPQHF. The CDR3 DNA sequence: TGTGCCAGCAGCACAGGGGTACAGCCCCAGCATTTT.

This clone came up a few times. The J gene is TRBJ2-7, the V gene TRBV5-6, with D hard to call. V dropped 4 bases and J dropped 10 bases, with 12 bases sitting between them. The germline V gene encodes CDR1 SGHDT and CDR2 YYEEEE. CDR3 size: 11 residues. The CDR3 DNA reads as TGTGCCAGCAGCCAAGAGACAATACAGTACTTC. The encoded protein is CASSQETIQYF.

The V call is TRBV6-1, the J call TRBJ2-3; D possibly corresponds to TRBD1 (6 bases). CDR3 length: 14 amino acids. Trimming shortened V by 6 bases and J by 5 bases, and 15 bases separated the two germline ends. The germline gives CDR1 MNHNS, CDR2 SASEGT. CDR3 region: CASRTAGAGDTQYF. In DNA, the CDR3 is TGTGCCAGCAGAACGGCAGGGGCAGGAGATACGCAGTATTTT.

This clone occurred a few times. This chain uses TRBV7-2 with TRBJ2-3, with TRBD2 matching 9 bases. The CDR3 is 16 amino acids. From germline, CDR1 is SGHTA and CDR2 FQGNSA. V shed 1 base, J shed 4 bases, and the junction held 6 bases outside the gene matches. CDR3 sequence (DNA): TGTGCCAGCAGCTTAGATGCGGGGGGGCTTTCAGATACGCAGTATTTT. This gives the protein CASSLDAGGLSDTQYF.

This clone has only a few counts. The genes are TRBV6-6 and TRBJ2-7; the match to TRBD1 covers 10 bases. V lost 5 bases and J lost 1; bases outside the gene matches: 5. The length of the CDR3 is 15 residues. Germline CDR1 MNHNY, CDR2 SVGAGI (reference sequence). The CDR3 sequence: CASSKGTGVSYEQYF. CDR3 nucleotides: TGTGCCAGCAGTAAAGGGACAGGGGTTTCCTACGAGCAGTACTTC.

This clone was recorded a few times. V usage is TRBV18 and J usage is TRBJ1-4, with D possibly matching TRBD1 (5 bases). The CDR3 spans 16 residues. Germline CDR1 KGHSH, CDR2 LQKENI. Trimming left V 0 bases short and J 8 bases short, with 16 bases between. The CDR3 nucleotides read TGTGCCAGCTCACCACCGGTGGGCAGGGCTCGGGAAAAACTGTTTTTT. This encodes CASSPPVGRAREKLFF.

This clone was seen ten or more times. CDR3 sequence: CASSPGTGGSSYNEQFF. In DNA, the CDR3 is TGTGCCAGCTCACCAGGTACGGGGGGGAGCTCCTACAATGAGCAGTTCTTC. The chain couples TRBV18 to TRBJ2-1, with 8 bases fitting TRBD2. Germline assignment: CDR1 KGHSH and CDR2 LQKENI. The V gene end was trimmed by 2 bases and the J gene end by 0 bases; junction bases not matched to a gene: 6. This CDR3 region has 17 residues.

This clone was seen a few times. The chain uses TRBV29-1 and TRBJ2-7; 9 nucleotides align to TRBD1. The germline gives CDR1 SQVTM, CDR2 ANQGSEA. The CDR3 length is 13 residues. With 5 bases clipped from V and 4 bases from J, the junction kept 6 bases outside the gene matches. The CDR3 nucleotides read TGCAGCGTTCGGACAGGGGCAGGATACGAGCAGTACTTC. Protein product: CSVRTGAGYEQYF.

This clone was seen only a few times. The V and J genes are TRBV11-2 and TRBJ2-1, with D hard to call. The germline V gene encodes CDR1 SGHAT and CDR2 FQNNGV. V lost 0 bases to trimming and J lost 7 bases, with 10 bases between them. The CDR3 is made up of 14 amino acids. The CDR3 loop reads CASSLERSRNEQFF. Here the CDR3 DNA reads TGTGCCAGCAGCTTAGAACGGTCGAGGAATGAGCAGTTCTTC.

The chain uses TRBV5-1 and TRBJ2-1, with a tentative D call TRBD2 (6 bases). Germline CDR1 SGHRS, CDR2 YFSETQ. The CDR3 is 15 residues long. V lost 5 bases, J lost 6 bases, and 18 bases lay in between. The CDR3 is CASRSVHAGTNEQFF. The CDR3 DNA reads TGCGCCAGCAGGTCCGTGCATGCGGGAACCAATGAGCAGTTCTTC.

Many counts were recorded for this clone. This chain connects TRBV28 to TRBJ2-5, with D perhaps TRBD2 (6 bases). Germline V gene data show CDR1 as MDHEN and CDR2 as SYDVKM. Trimming took off 3 bases at V and 1 base at J, with 15 bases between the two ends. The CDR3 spans 16 residues. The CDR3 DNA reads as TGTGCCAGCAGTTTGGGTAGCGGAACGATCCAAGAGACCCAGTACTTC. Amino acids: CASSLGSGTIQETQYF.

The chain links TRBV4-2 to TRBJ2-3; 11 positions agree with TRBD2. Germline CDR1 LGHNA, CDR2 YNFKEQ. V lost 4 bases to trimming and J lost 2 bases; unmatched junction nucleotides: 5. CDR3 length equals 16 residues. The CDR3 loop reads CASSLGLAASTDTQYF. Here the CDR3 DNA reads TGTGCCAGCAGCCTGGGACTAGCGGCGTCCACAGATACGCAGTATTTT.

This clone was seen more than once but under ten times. This sequence joins TRBV7-2 and TRBJ2-3; 11 nucleotides line up with TRBD1. The germline gives CDR1 SGHTA, CDR2 FQGNSA. Germline trimming cut 5 bases from V and 4 bases from J; bases unmatched to any gene: 5. This CDR3 is 15 amino acids long. In nucleotides, the CDR3 is TGTGCCAGCAGCCCGGACAGGGGGCGAGCAGATACGCAGTATTTT. Its translation is CASSPDRGRADTQYF.

The chain combines TRBV5-1 with TRBJ2-3; 8 bases are a match to TRBD1. V was pared by 2 bases and J by 2 bases, with 7 bases of the junction left unmatched. The CDR3 sequence is 16 residues long. CDR1 is SGHRS, CDR2 YFSETQ, per germline. CDR3 sequence: CASSFNSGGLTDTQYF. CDR3 bases: TGCGCCAGCAGCTTCAACTCAGGGGGCCTCACAGATACGCAGTATTTT.

The chain links TRBV7-9 to TRBJ2-5; D call uncertain. Trimming pared 8 bases from V and 2 bases from J, leaving 18 bases between. Germline V gene lookup returns CDR1 SEHNR and CDR2 FQNEAQ (reference sequence). CDR3 length: 15 residues. The CDR3 nucleotides read TGTGCCAGCCAGGCCAAACGACGGCTACAAGAGACCCAGTACTTC. It encodes CASQAKRRLQETQYF.

This clone has more than one count but fewer than ten. Other DNA variants within this sample encode the same CDR3. V and J are TRBV7-3 and TRBJ2-7; tentative D call: TRBD2 (6 bases). The germline gives CDR1 SGHTA, CDR2 FQGTGA. The CDR3 has 14 residues. The V gene lost 5 bases and the J gene lost 1 base, with 12 bases spanning the gap. This chain's CDR3 is CASSPTGGSYEQYF. DNA of the CDR3: TGTGCCAGCAGCCCAACCGGGGGATCCTACGAGCAGTACTTC.

About this clone itself: A much larger clone differs from this one at a single base, so this may be a read error. The chain combines TRBV5-1 with TRBJ2-7; D is perhaps TRBD1 (6 bases). The CDR3 is made up of 13 amino acids. Trimming left V 0 bases short and J 6 bases short, with 10 bases between. Germline V gene sequence: CDR1 SGHRS, CDR2 YFSETQ. The CDR3 region is CASSLGTVGEQYF. CDR3 sequence (DNA): TGCGCCAGCAGCTTGGGGACAGTGGGCGAGCAGTACTTC.

V usage is TRBV5-4 and J usage is TRBJ2-1; no clear D gene. This CDR3 has 17 amino acids. Trimming shortened V by 4 bases and J by 0 bases, and 17 bases separated the two germline ends. The germline V gene has CDR1 SGHNT and CDR2 YYREEE (reference sequence). CDR3 protein: CASSRHSSASSYNEQFF. CDR3 sequence (DNA): TGTGCCAGCAGCCGTCACTCAAGCGCGAGCTCCTACAATGAGCAGTTCTTC. Filled out from reference TRBV5-4 and TRBJ2-1, the complete variable domain reads ETGVTQSPTHLIKTRGQQVTLRCSSQSGHNTVSWYQQALGQGPQFIFQYYREEENGRGNFPPRFSGLQFPNYSSELNVNALELDDSALYLCASSRHSSASSYNEQFFGPGTRLTVL.